These 5 T cell receptor beta chains came from one sample sequenced in a study of cytomegalovirus exposure and HLA in healthy donors. PCR was performed using 60 Vbeta and 13 Jbeta primers. TCRdb's table, derived via immunoSEQ multiplex PCR, lists solely in-frame clones and lacks some. The sample has about 140,000 clones, around 86% seen once. Sequencing was carried out using PBMCs. These receptors all stem from a female donor in good health and CMV-seronegative.

This sequence joins TRBV18 and TRBJ2-5, with 8 bases that match TRBD2. Germline V gene lookup returns CDR1 KGHSH and CDR2 LQKENI. Trimming cost V 4 bases and J 3 bases; bases outside gene matches: 4. This CDR3 comprises 14 residues. CDR3 residues: CASSHGLAKETQYF. The CDR3 DNA sequence: TGTGCCAGCTCACATGGACTAGCTAAAGAGACCCAGTACTTC.

With respect to this clone: The sample holds other DNA sequences that translate to the same CDR3. The gene calls are TRBV18 and TRBJ2-5, with 9 bases matching TRBD2. This CDR3 has 14 residues. The V gene's germline CDR1 is KGHSH and CDR2 LQKENI. With 0 bases clipped from V and 4 bases from J, the junction kept 0 bases outside the gene matches. The CDR3 DNA follows: TGTGCCAGCTCACCACCTAGCGGGAGAGAGACCCAGTACTTC. It is translated as CASSPPSGRETQYF.

The chain links TRBV25-1 to TRBJ2-2; D may be TRBD2 (6 bases). This CDR3 is 15 amino acids long. The V gene lost 1 base and the J gene lost 5 bases, with 11 bases spanning the gap. CDR1 MGHDK and CDR2 SYGVNS come from the germline V gene. The CDR3 coding sequence is TGTGCCAGCAGTGAATTAGAGGGAGGAACCGGGGAGCTGTTTTTT. It encodes CASSELEGGTGELFF.

V usage is TRBV10-2 and J usage is TRBJ2-3; 10 bases match TRBD2. Germline CDR1 reads WSHSY; CDR2 reads SAAADI. This CDR3 is built from 16 residues. V trimming: 8 bases; J trimming: 4 bases; junction bases outside the gene matches: 12. CDR3 residues: CASGIQLAGPSDTQYF. As DNA, the CDR3 is TGCGCCAGCGGGATCCAACTAGCGGGACCATCAGATACGCAGTATTTT.

J is TRBJ2-1 and V is TRBV30; a weak D match, TRBD2 (6 bases). There are 15 residues in the CDR3. CDR1 and CDR2 (germline): GTSNPN, SVGIG (reference sequence). V lost 5 bases and J lost 3, with 17 bases in between. The CDR3 protein is CAWGLAPGFYNEQFF. Written as DNA, the CDR3 is TGTGCCTGGGGTCTAGCGCCTGGTTTCTACAATGAGCAGTTCTTC.